This T cell receptor (beta chain) was captured by sequencing in a study of CD8 T cells in Susac syndrome. General study results and limits: The authors acknowledged that their TCR sequencing and HLA analysis involved a relatively small number of individuals.

A word on this clonotype: The target antigen is unknown.

A quantity of about 0.5 to 1 ug RNA underwent reverse transcription using random hexamers. TCRdb itself ran the immunoSEQ multiplex PCR reads through MiXCR, one entry per CDR3 protein. The table has roughly 50,000 distinct CDR3 sequences, roughly 93% seen once. V lost 8 bases, J lost 0 bases, and 11 bases lay in between. The CDR3 covers 14 residues. CDR1 is SGHVS, CDR2 FNYEAQ, per germline. The source is a human donor in good health. The sequenced sample consisted of CD8+ T cells from PBMCs. This chain uses TRBV7-6 with TRBJ2-1; maybe TRBD2 (6 bases). The CDR3 DNA is TGTGCCAGCCGAGGAGGGAGCTCCTACAATGAGCAGTTCTTC. Its protein product is CASRGGSSYNEQFF. Full variable domain (outside the CDR3, taken from reference TRBV7-6 and TRBJ2-1): GAGVSQSPRYKVTKRGQDVALRCDPISGHVSLYWYRQALGQGPEFLTYFNYEAQQDKSGLPNDRFSAERPEGSISTLTIQRTEQRDSAMYRCASRGGSSYNEQFFGPGTRLTVL.